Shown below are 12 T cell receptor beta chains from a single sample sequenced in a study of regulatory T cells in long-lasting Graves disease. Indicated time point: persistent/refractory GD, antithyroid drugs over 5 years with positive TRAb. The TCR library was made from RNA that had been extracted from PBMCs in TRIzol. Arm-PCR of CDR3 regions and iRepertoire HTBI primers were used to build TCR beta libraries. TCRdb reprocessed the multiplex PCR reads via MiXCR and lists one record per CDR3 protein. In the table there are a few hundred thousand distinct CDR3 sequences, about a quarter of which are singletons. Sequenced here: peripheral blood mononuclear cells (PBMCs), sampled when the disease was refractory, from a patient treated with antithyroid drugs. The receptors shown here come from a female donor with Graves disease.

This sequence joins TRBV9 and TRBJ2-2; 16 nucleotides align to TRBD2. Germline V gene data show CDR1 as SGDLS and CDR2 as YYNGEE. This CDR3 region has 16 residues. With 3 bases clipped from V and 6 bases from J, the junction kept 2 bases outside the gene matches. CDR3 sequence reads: CASSAGLAGGPGELFF. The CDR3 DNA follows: TGTGCCAGCAGCGCGGGACTAGCGGGAGGGCCCGGGGAGCTGTTTTTT.

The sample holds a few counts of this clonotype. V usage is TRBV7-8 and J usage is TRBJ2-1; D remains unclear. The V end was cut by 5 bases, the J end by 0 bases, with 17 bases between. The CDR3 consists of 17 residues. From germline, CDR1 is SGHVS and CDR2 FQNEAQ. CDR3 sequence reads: CASSPHPVKSSYNEQFF. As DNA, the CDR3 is TGTGCCAGCAGCCCCCATCCAGTGAAGAGCTCCTACAATGAGCAGTTCTTC.

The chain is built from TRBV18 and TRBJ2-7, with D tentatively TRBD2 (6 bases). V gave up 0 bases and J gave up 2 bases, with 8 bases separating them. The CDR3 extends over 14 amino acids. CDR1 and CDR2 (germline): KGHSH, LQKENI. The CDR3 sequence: CASSPPGTPYEQYF. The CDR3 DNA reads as TGTGCCAGCTCACCACCAGGGACTCCCTACGAGCAGTACTTC.

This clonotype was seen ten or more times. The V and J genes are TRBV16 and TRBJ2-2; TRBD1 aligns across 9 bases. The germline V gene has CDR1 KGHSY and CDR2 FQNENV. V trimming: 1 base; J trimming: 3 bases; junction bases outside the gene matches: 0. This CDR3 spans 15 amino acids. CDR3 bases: TGTGCCAGCAGCCAATGGACAGGGGACACCGGGGAGCTGTTTTTT. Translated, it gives CASSQWTGDTGELFF.

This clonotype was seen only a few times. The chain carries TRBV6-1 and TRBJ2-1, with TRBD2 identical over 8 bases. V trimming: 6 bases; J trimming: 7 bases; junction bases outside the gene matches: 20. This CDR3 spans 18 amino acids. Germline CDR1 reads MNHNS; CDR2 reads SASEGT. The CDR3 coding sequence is TGTGCCAGCAGCCCCTCGGGGGGGCCTCGGTTCCGACGTAATGAGCAGTTCTTC. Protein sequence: CASSPSGGPRFRRNEQFF.

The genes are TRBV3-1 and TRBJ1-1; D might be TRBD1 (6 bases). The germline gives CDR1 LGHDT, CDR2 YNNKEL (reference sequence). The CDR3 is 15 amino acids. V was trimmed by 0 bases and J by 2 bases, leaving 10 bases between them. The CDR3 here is CASSQDPGHNTEAFF. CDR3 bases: TGTGCCAGCAGCCAAGATCCGGGACACAACACTGAAGCTTTCTTT.

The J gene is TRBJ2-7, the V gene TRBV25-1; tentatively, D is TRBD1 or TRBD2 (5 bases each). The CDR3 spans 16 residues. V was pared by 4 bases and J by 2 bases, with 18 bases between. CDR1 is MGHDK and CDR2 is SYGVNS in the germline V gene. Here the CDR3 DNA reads TGTGCCAGCAGTGGCCTAATAGGGGACCCTGCCTACGAGCAGTACTTC. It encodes CASSGLIGDPAYEQYF.

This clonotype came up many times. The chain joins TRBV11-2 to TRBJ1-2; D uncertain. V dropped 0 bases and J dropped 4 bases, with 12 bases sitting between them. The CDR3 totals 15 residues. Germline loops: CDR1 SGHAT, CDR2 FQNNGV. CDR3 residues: CASSLDRGGAYGYTF. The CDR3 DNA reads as TGTGCCAGCAGCTTAGATCGGGGTGGCGCCTATGGCTACACCTTC. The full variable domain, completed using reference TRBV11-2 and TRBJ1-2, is EAGVAQSPRYKIIEKRQSVAFWCNPISGHATLYWYQQILGQGPKLLIQFQNNGVVDDSQLPKDRFSAERLKGVDSTLKIQPAKLEDSAVYLCASSLDRGGAYGYTFGSGTRLTVV.

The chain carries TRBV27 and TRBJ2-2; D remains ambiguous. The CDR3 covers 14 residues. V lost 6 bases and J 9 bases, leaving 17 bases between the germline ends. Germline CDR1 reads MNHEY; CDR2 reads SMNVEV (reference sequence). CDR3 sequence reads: CASSSRHFIWELFF. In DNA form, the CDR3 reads TGTGCCAGCAGCTCGAGACACTTCATCTGGGAGCTGTTTTTT.

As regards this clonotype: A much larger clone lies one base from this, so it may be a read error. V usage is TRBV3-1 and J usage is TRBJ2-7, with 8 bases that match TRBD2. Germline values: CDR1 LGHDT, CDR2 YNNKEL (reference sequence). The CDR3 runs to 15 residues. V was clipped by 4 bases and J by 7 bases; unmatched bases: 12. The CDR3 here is CASSRDSSGRGEQYF. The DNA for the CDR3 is TGTGCCAGCAGCCGAGATAGCAGCGGGAGAGGTGAGCAGTACTTC.

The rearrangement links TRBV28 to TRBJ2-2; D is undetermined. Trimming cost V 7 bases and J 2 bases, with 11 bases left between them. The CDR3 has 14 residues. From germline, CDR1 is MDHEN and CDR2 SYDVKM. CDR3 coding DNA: TGTGCCAGCACCTCTCTTGTCAACACCGGGGAGCTGTTTTTT. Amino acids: CASTSLVNTGELFF.

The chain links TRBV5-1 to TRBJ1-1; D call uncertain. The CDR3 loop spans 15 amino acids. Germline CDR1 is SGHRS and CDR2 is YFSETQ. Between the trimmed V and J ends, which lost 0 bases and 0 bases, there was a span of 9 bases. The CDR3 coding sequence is TGCGCCAGCAGCTTGGGGTCAGGAATGAACACTGAAGCTTTCTTT. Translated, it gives CASSLGSGMNTEAFF.